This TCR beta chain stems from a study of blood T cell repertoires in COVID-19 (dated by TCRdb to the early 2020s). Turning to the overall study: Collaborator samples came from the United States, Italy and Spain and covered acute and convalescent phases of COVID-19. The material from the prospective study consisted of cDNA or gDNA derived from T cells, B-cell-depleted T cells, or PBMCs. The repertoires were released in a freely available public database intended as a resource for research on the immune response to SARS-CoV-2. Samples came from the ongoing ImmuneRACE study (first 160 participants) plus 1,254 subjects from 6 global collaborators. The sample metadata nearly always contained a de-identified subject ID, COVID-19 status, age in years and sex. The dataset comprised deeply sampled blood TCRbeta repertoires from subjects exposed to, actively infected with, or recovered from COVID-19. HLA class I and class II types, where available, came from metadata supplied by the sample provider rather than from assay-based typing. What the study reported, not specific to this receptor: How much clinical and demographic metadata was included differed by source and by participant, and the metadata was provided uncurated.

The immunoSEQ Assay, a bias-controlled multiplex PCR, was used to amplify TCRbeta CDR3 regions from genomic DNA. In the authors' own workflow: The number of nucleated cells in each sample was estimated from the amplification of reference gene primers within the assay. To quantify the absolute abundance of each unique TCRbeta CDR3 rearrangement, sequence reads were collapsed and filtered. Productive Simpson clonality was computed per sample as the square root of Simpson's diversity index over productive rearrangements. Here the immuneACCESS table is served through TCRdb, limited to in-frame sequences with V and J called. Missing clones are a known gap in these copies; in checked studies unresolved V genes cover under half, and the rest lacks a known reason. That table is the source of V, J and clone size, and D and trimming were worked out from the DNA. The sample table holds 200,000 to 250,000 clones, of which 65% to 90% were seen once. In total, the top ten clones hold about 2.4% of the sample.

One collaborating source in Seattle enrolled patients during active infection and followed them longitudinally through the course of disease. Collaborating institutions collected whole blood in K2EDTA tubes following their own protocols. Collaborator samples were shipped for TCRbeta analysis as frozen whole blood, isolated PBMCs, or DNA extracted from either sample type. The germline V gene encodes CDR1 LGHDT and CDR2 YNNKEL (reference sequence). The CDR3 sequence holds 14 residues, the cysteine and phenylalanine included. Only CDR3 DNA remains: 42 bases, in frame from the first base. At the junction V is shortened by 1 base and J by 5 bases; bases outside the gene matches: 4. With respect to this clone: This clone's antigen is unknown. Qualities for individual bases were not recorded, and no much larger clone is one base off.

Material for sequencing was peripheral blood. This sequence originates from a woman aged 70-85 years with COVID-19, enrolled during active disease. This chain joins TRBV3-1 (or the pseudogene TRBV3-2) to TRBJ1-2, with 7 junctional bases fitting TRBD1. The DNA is TGTGCCAGCAGCCAAGGGAGGGGGCAGTATGGCTACACCTTC. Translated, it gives CASSQGRGQYGYTF.